This T cell receptor (beta chain) was found in a study of Ad26.COV2.S vaccination and SARS-CoV-2 variants. Turning to the study itself: Within the COV1001 Ad26.COV2.S trial arm, the donor was enrolled. Once, or twice with 56 days between doses, Ad26.COV2.S was given intramuscularly. Study-level results: Total T cell responses were possibly underestimated by TCR breadth and depth analyses.

This CDR3 is built from 12 residues. V lost 8 bases, J lost 7 bases, and 11 bases lay in between. The V gene's germline CDR1 is MNHEY and CDR2 SVGAGI. This sample's treatment: some 20 received Ad26.COV2.S at low or high dose, single or two shots; roughly 5 received placebo; per-sample allocation not given. Specimens were obtained on day 63 following the first vaccine or placebo injection. Participants' vaccine, an Ad26 vector, delivered Wuhan-strain SARS-CoV-2 spike. The assay was immunoSEQ multiplex PCR, and TCRdb's table has in-frame clones only and misses some. The sample includes some 520,000 clones, around nine tenths of them seen just once. Note on this clone: Its antigen is unknown.

The sample in question was peripheral blood, obtained in a trial of Ad26.COV2.S vaccine versus placebo. This chain uses TRBV6-5 with TRBJ1-4; TRBD1 might be the D (6 bases). The origin of this receptor is a person between 18 and 59 years old who received the Ad26.COV2.S COVID-19 vaccine or a placebo. The CDR3 sequence: CASSAQGEKLFF. The DNA for the CDR3 is TGTGCCAGCTCAGCACAGGGTGAAAAACTGTTTTTT.